Listed below are T cell receptor beta chains from one sample, sequenced in a study of blood T cell repertoires in COVID-19. Using immunoSEQ multiplex PCR, the repertoire was profiled, and TCRdb retains in-frame clones only, with some absent. The sample carries around 200,000 clones, 75% to 90% recorded once. The sample comprised PBMCs or T cells enriched from blood (not recorded which). These receptors were taken from a woman aged 25 to 39 who had been exposed to COVID-19. Both conserved end residues are part of each CDR3. Each record gives: V gene, clone size, D gene, J gene, CDR3 protein, CDR3 DNA. A D gene is named only where the DNA matches it firmly. Clone sizes are given selectively: once, few, many, or a class where the clone is expanded.

TRBV19	NA	NA	TRBJ2-6	CASANPGANVLTF	TGTGCCAGTGCTAATCCTGGGGCCAACGTCCTGACTTTC
TRBV4-1	NA	NA	TRBJ2-1	CASSQGGLGGNEQFF	TGCGCCAGCAGCCAAGGGGGGCTAGGGGGCAATGAGCAGTTCTTC
TRBV19	NA	NA	TRBJ1-3	CASSPRTSVSGNTIYF	TGTGCCAGTAGTCCACGCACCAGTGTCTCTGGAAACACCATATATTTT
TRBV19	NA	TRBD2	TRBJ2-5	CASKISGGKETQYF	TGTGCCAGTAAAATTAGCGGGGGAAAAGAGACCCAGTACTTC
TRBV19	NA	TRBD1	TRBJ1-2	CASSPGQGSYGYTF	TGTGCCAGTAGTCCCGGACAGGGATCCTATGGCTACACCTTC
TRBV6-5	NA	TRBD1	TRBJ1-3	CASSPQGLGGNTIYF	TGTGCCAGCAGTCCACAGGGGTTGGGCGGAAACACCATATATTTT
TRBV12-5	NA	TRBD1	TRBJ1-2	CASGLVVTGGIYTF	TGTGCTAGTGGTTTGGTTGTGACAGGGGGAATCTACACCTTC
TRBV19	NA	TRBD1	TRBJ1-2	CAGSLSGTGNYGYTF	TGTGCCGGAAGCCTTTCCGGGACAGGGAACTATGGCTACACCTTC
TRBV10-1	few	TRBD1	TRBJ2-7	CASRALLDRSYEQYF	TGCGCCAGCAGGGCATTATTGGACAGGTCCTACGAGCAGTACTTC
TRBV7-9	NA	TRBD1	TRBJ2-3	CASSSGGGSTDTQYF	TGTGCCAGCAGCTCAGGGGGTGGGAGCACAGATACGCAGTATTTT
TRBV5-1	NA	TRBD1	TRBJ2-2	CASSFTGGVTGELFF	TGCGCCAGCAGCTTCACAGGGGGCGTTACCGGGGAGCTGTTTTTT
TRBV27	NA	NA	TRBJ2-7	CASSLGGFGSYEQYF	TGTGCCAGCAGTTTAGGAGGGTTCGGCTCCTACGAGCAGTACTTC
TRBV6-4	NA	NA	TRBJ2-2	CASSTSRAGELFF	TGTGCCAGCAGCACTAGCCGTGCCGGGGAGCTGTTTTTT
TRBV20-1	NA	NA	TRBJ2-3	CSAVREDTQYF	TGCAGTGCTGTCAGGGAAGATACGCAGTATTTT
TRBV9	NA	TRBD2	TRBJ2-7	CASSPTSEAYEQYF	TGTGCCAGCAGCCCGACTAGCGAGGCCTACGAGCAGTACTTC
TRBV3-1/TRBV3-2	NA	TRBD1	TRBJ1-2	CASSLQTGHTF	TGTGCCAGCAGCCTACAGACAGGGCACACCTTC
TRBV5-5	NA	NA	TRBJ1-3	CASQDSAYSGNTIYF	TGTGCCAGTCAGGACTCGGCGTACTCTGGAAACACCATATATTTT
TRBV2	once	NA	TRBJ1-6	CASCPSPNSPLHF	TGTGCCAGCTGCCCAAGCCCAAATTCACCCCTCCACTTT
TRBV6-5	NA	NA	TRBJ1-2	CASSYSTGDFYGYTF	TGTGCCAGCAGTTACTCCACAGGTGATTTCTATGGCTACACCTTC
TRBV30	NA	TRBD1	TRBJ1-3	CACTTGGSGNTIYF	TGTGCCTGCACCACAGGGGGCTCTGGAAACACCATATATTTT
TRBV2	NA	NA	TRBJ1-2	CASSFLDGGGYTF	TGTGCCAGCAGTTTTCTCGATGGGGGGGGCTACACCTTC
TRBV2	NA	TRBD1	TRBJ1-1	CASSEWGQVTEAFF	TGTGCCAGCAGTGAATGGGGACAGGTAACTGAAGCTTTCTTT
TRBV12-3/TRBV12-4	NA	NA	TRBJ2-7	CASSSRAYEQYF	TGTGCCAGCAGTTCGCGGGCCTACGAGCAGTACTTC
TRBV3-1/TRBV3-2	NA	TRBD1	TRBJ1-1	CASSRLMTTGTQAFF	TGTGCCAGCAGCCGACTGATGACGACAGGGACCCAAGCTTTCTTT
TRBV30	NA	NA	TRBJ2-5	CAWSVRETQYF	TGTGCCTGGAGTGTCCGGGAGACCCAGTACTTC
TRBV3-1/TRBV3-2	NA	TRBD1	TRBJ1-2	CASSQISGTGYDGYTF	TGTGCCAGCAGCCAGATCTCCGGGACAGGGTACGATGGCTACACCTTC
TRBV23-1	NA	TRBD1	TRBJ2-7	CASTDPGGYRGIYEQYF	TGCGCCAGCACCGATCCTGGGGGATACAGGGGGATCTACGAGCAGTACTTC
TRBV2	NA	TRBD1	TRBJ2-7	CASAEGAPLREQYF	TGTGCCAGCGCTGAGGGGGCCCCCCTGCGCGAGCAGTACTTC
TRBV3-1/TRBV3-2	NA	NA	TRBJ1-2	CASSQDFRGPDYGYTF	TGTGCCAGCAGCCAAGATTTTAGAGGGCCCGACTATGGCTACACCTTC
TRBV6-5	NA	NA	TRBJ2-5	CASTLWGRGETQYF	TGTGCCAGCACCCTATGGGGGCGTGGGGAGACCCAGTACTTC
TRBV19	NA	NA	TRBJ2-7	CASSFPPGTAFSYEQYF	TGTGCCAGTAGTTTCCCCCCCGGGACTGCGTTCTCCTACGAGCAGTACTTC